The source of this T cell receptor beta chain is a study of T cell responses to AZD1222 COVID-19 vaccine. Study details: Pooled samples include second doses given at about 4 or 12 weeks. Whole-study findings and limits: Repertoire sampling occurred only after the peak T cell response. Just a handful of AZD1222 recipients tested seropositive at baseline. White British donors predominated, females outnumbered males, and clonal diversity was possibly underestimated.

This table comes from immunoSEQ multiplex PCR, and its TCRdb copy is limited to in-frame clones, with some not included. Among roughly 120,000 clones listed, around 88% were seen once. About this clone itself: Antigen unknown.

The V and J ends lost 1 base and 2 bases respectively, with 14 bases between them. The CDR3 is made up of 16 amino acids. Germline V lookup: CDR1 KGHSH, CDR2 LQKENI. This chain links TRBV18 with TRBJ2-5; the D is unclear. The sequence derives from an adult in good health. The source material was peripheral blood, sampled on day 0 of AZD1222 vaccination. CDR3: CASSPLASLQQETQYF. In DNA, the CDR3 is TGTGCCAGCTCACCACTGGCTTCCTTACAACAAGAGACCCAGTACTTC.